This T cell receptor beta chain appears in the sequencing data of a study of response to subunit inactivated influenza vaccine. TCRdb processed the RT-PCR reads anew with MiXCR; each CDR3 protein has one entry. There are around 580,000 distinct CDR3 sequences in the sample; about 12% occur only once, and roughly 10% lies in the top ten. The CDR3 loop spans 12 amino acids. The germline V gene has CDR1 MDHEN and CDR2 SYDVKM. V was cut by 10 bases and J by 4 bases, with 12 bases left in between. Overall study results and limits: Researchers suggested that each seasonal influenza vaccination recruits few new T cells.

Of note for this clonotype: Its matching antigen is unknown.

Sequences were derived from PBMCs from blood, sampled on the day of vaccination. This rearrangement joins TRBV28 to TRBJ2-3; D is possibly TRBD1 (5 bases). This sequence was found in a man between 50 and 59 years old who received an inactivated influenza vaccine. The CDR3 nucleotides are TGTGCCACCCAAGGGGTGGCAGATACGCAGTATTTT. Its translation is CATQGVADTQYF. The variable domain in full, completed from reference TRBV28 and TRBJ2-3, reads DVKVTQSSRYLVKRTGEKVFLECVQDMDHENMFWYRQDPGLGLRLIYFSYDVKMKEKGDIPEGYSVSREKKERFSLILESASTNQTSMYLCATQGVADTQYFGPGTRLTVL.